The rows below give T cell receptor beta chains drawn from one sample of a study of CD8 T cells in Susac syndrome. TCRdb itself ran the immunoSEQ multiplex PCR reads through MiXCR, one entry per CDR3 protein. The data show 95,000 to 150,000 distinct CDR3 sequences, with 96% seen just once and less than 0.15% held by the top ten. The specimen sequenced was CD4+ T cells from PBMCs. The receptors were sampled from a human donor with Susac syndrome. Both conserved end residues are part of each CDR3. A D gene is named only where the DNA matches it firmly. The listing skips clone size in some rows; elsewhere it reads once, few, many or a size class.

v_call: TRBV7-9
d_call: TRBD1
j_call: TRBJ2-7
clone_size: .
cdr3_nt: TGTGCCAGTGCTCCCGGGACAGGCCCTGAGCAGTACTTC
cdr3_aa: CASAPGTGPEQYF

v_call: TRBV20-1
d_call: .
j_call: TRBJ1-2
clone_size: .
cdr3_nt: TGCAGTGTGGAGGTCAGGAACTATGGCTACACCTTC
cdr3_aa: CSVEVRNYGYTF

v_call: TRBV9
d_call: .
j_call: TRBJ2-7
clone_size: .
cdr3_nt: TGTGCCAGCAGCCGACGGGACACCTCCTACGAGCAGTACTTC
cdr3_aa: CASSRRDTSYEQYF

v_call: TRBV24-1
d_call: .
j_call: TRBJ1-5
clone_size: .
cdr3_nt: TGTGCCACCAGGGGCGCAGGGGGCAATCAGCCCCAGCATTTT
cdr3_aa: CATRGAGGNQPQHF

v_call: TRBV12-3/TRBV12-4
d_call: .
j_call: TRBJ1-1
clone_size: .
cdr3_nt: TGTGCCAGCACGTGGGCGATGAACACTGAAGCTTTCTTT
cdr3_aa: CASTWAMNTEAFF

v_call: TRBV12-3/TRBV12-4
d_call: .
j_call: TRBJ2-1
clone_size: .
cdr3_nt: TGTGCCAGCAGCGCTATTTATTCCTATAGAAGTGAGCAGTTCTTC
cdr3_aa: CASSAIYSYRSEQFF

v_call: TRBV5-6
d_call: .
j_call: TRBJ2-1
clone_size: .
cdr3_nt: TGTGCCAGCAGCGGGGGTGTAGAGCAGTTCTTC
cdr3_aa: CASSGGVEQFF

v_call: TRBV27
d_call: TRBD1
j_call: TRBJ2-1
clone_size: .
cdr3_nt: TGTGCCAGCAAAACGACAGGGGAGAATGAGCAGTTCTTC
cdr3_aa: CASKTTGENEQFF

v_call: TRBV14
d_call: .
j_call: TRBJ2-4
clone_size: .
cdr3_nt: TGTGCCAGCAGCCTGCTGGGGGCTGGAAACATTCAGTACTTC
cdr3_aa: CASSLLGAGNIQYF

v_call: TRBV5-1
d_call: TRBD1
j_call: TRBJ2-7
clone_size: .
cdr3_nt: TGCGCCAGCAGCTCGGCAGGGGGAGAGAGAGAGCAGTACTTC
cdr3_aa: CASSSAGGEREQYF

v_call: TRBV4-1
d_call: .
j_call: TRBJ2-3
clone_size: .
cdr3_nt: TGCGCCAGCAGCCAGGAGACTGCACTACGAACAGATACGCAGTATTTT
cdr3_aa: CASSQETALRTDTQYF

v_call: TRBV5-1
d_call: TRBD2
j_call: TRBJ2-7
clone_size: .
cdr3_nt: TGCGCCAGCAGCTCCCGGCTAGCGGGAGTCAACGAGCAGTACTTC
cdr3_aa: CASSSRLAGVNEQYF

v_call: TRBV6-5
d_call: .
j_call: TRBJ2-7
clone_size: few
cdr3_nt: TGTGCCAGCAGTTCAGGGGCCGAGCAGTACTTC
cdr3_aa: CASSSGAEQYF

v_call: TRBV15
d_call: .
j_call: TRBJ1-4
clone_size: once
cdr3_nt: TGTGCCACCAGCGGACGAACAACTAATGAAAAACTGTTTTTT
cdr3_aa: CATSGRTTNEKLFF

v_call: TRBV12-3/TRBV12-4
d_call: .
j_call: TRBJ1-5
clone_size: .
cdr3_nt: TGTGCCAGCAGTTTGGCTGAGTTTAGCAATCAGCCCCAGCATTTT
cdr3_aa: CASSLAEFSNQPQHF

v_call: TRBV14
d_call: TRBD2
j_call: TRBJ2-1
clone_size: .
cdr3_nt: TGTGCCAGCAGCCAAGCCACTAGCGCTTCTCAGTTCTTC
cdr3_aa: CASSQATSASQFF

v_call: TRBV3-1
d_call: .
j_call: TRBJ2-5
clone_size: .
cdr3_nt: TGTGCCAGCAGCGGAGGGACGGTGATGGAGACCCAGTACTTC
cdr3_aa: CASSGGTVMETQYF

v_call: TRBV20-1
d_call: .
j_call: TRBJ1-2
clone_size: .
cdr3_nt: TGCAGTGCTAGAGGGCAGCAGGGTCCAAATAGGGATGGCTACACCTTC
cdr3_aa: CSARGQQGPNRDGYTF

v_call: TRBV7-2
d_call: .
j_call: TRBJ1-1
clone_size: .
cdr3_nt: TGTGCCAGCGGACGAAGGACTGAAGCTTTCTTT
cdr3_aa: CASGRRTEAFF

v_call: TRBV30
d_call: TRBD1
j_call: TRBJ2-1
clone_size: .
cdr3_nt: TGTGCCTGGAGGCAGGGGGTTTACAATGAGCAGTTCTTC
cdr3_aa: CAWRQGVYNEQFF

v_call: TRBV19
d_call: .
j_call: TRBJ1-1
clone_size: .
cdr3_nt: TGTGCCAGTAGGACCAGGGACAACACTGAAGCTTTCTTT
cdr3_aa: CASRTRDNTEAFF

v_call: TRBV20-1
d_call: TRBD2
j_call: TRBJ2-1
clone_size: .
cdr3_nt: TGCAGTGCTAGGGGGCGGGAGGGCCTCTACAATGAGCAGTTCTTC
cdr3_aa: CSARGREGLYNEQFF

v_call: TRBV5-6
d_call: .
j_call: TRBJ1-1
clone_size: .
cdr3_nt: TGTGCCAGCAGCTTGTACGGGGTCGGAGGCACTGAAGCTTTCTTT
cdr3_aa: CASSLYGVGGTEAFF

v_call: TRBV2
d_call: TRBD2
j_call: TRBJ2-7
clone_size: .
cdr3_nt: TGTGCCAGCCGCTCCGCAGCGGGAGCCCCCGAGCAGTACTTC
cdr3_aa: CASRSAAGAPEQYF

v_call: TRBV6-5
d_call: .
j_call: TRBJ2-5
clone_size: once
cdr3_nt: TGTGCCAGCAGTTACTTGGGGAAAGAGACCCAGTACTTC
cdr3_aa: CASSYLGKETQYF

v_call: TRBV11-2
d_call: .
j_call: TRBJ2-7
clone_size: .
cdr3_nt: TGTGCCAGCAGCTTACCTAGCAGCCTCTACGAGCAGTACTTC
cdr3_aa: CASSLPSSLYEQYF

v_call: TRBV10-3
d_call: TRBD2
j_call: TRBJ2-3
clone_size: .
cdr3_nt: TGTGCCATCAGTGGGACTAGCGGGAGAGGTGCAGATACGCAGTATTTT
cdr3_aa: CAISGTSGRGADTQYF

v_call: TRBV30
d_call: .
j_call: TRBJ2-4
clone_size: .
cdr3_nt: TGTGCCTGGAGTCCTTCGAGGTTAGCCAAAAACATTCAGTACTTC
cdr3_aa: CAWSPSRLAKNIQYF

v_call: TRBV12-3/TRBV12-4
d_call: .
j_call: TRBJ1-1
clone_size: .
cdr3_nt: TGTGCCAGCAGTTTCGGCAGGCTGAACACTGAAGCTTTCTTT
cdr3_aa: CASSFGRLNTEAFF

v_call: TRBV29-1
d_call: .
j_call: TRBJ2-7
clone_size: few
cdr3_nt: TGCAGCGTTGACAGGGGCTACGAGCAGTACTTC
cdr3_aa: CSVDRGYEQYF

v_call: TRBV7-3
d_call: .
j_call: TRBJ1-1
clone_size: .
cdr3_nt: TGTGCCAGCAGCGCGGCCGTGAACACTGAAGCTTTCTTT
cdr3_aa: CASSAAVNTEAFF

v_call: TRBV7-2
d_call: TRBD2
j_call: TRBJ2-3
clone_size: .
cdr3_nt: TGTGCCAGCAGTTTATCTAGCGGTCGCACAGATACGCAGTATTTT
cdr3_aa: CASSLSSGRTDTQYF

v_call: TRBV7-2
d_call: .
j_call: TRBJ2-7
clone_size: .
cdr3_nt: TGTGCCAGCAGCTTAGCGATAGGGGTCTCCTACGAGCAGTACTTC
cdr3_aa: CASSLAIGVSYEQYF

v_call: TRBV6-1
d_call: .
j_call: TRBJ2-7
clone_size: .
cdr3_nt: TGTGCCAGTACAAGCGCGCCGCTTGACTACGAGCAGTACTTC
cdr3_aa: CASTSAPLDYEQYF

v_call: TRBV12-3/TRBV12-4
d_call: TRBD2
j_call: TRBJ2-1
clone_size: .
cdr3_nt: TGTGCCAGCAGTTTGGACGGGAGGGACCACAATGAGCAGTTCTTC
cdr3_aa: CASSLDGRDHNEQFF

v_call: TRBV4-3
d_call: .
j_call: TRBJ1-1
clone_size: .
cdr3_nt: TGCGCCAGCAGCCAAGATATGGGGACGCCCGCGGGAGCTTTCTTT
cdr3_aa: CASSQDMGTPAGAFF

v_call: TRBV9
d_call: .
j_call: TRBJ2-1
clone_size: .
cdr3_nt: TGTGCCAGCAGCGTCAATATCTTAACCGGGGATGAGCAGTTCTTC
cdr3_aa: CASSVNILTGDEQFF

v_call: TRBV7-9
d_call: .
j_call: TRBJ2-5
clone_size: .
cdr3_nt: TGTGCCAGCAGCTCGTACACGGGGGTCGTAGAGACCCAGTACTTC
cdr3_aa: CASSSYTGVVETQYF

v_call: TRBV29-1
d_call: .
j_call: TRBJ2-1
clone_size: .
cdr3_nt: TGCAGCGTCCCTACGGCGGGGCTACCCTACAATGAGCAGTTCTTC
cdr3_aa: CSVPTAGLPYNEQFF

v_call: TRBV6-2/TRBV6-3
d_call: .
j_call: TRBJ1-1
clone_size: .
cdr3_nt: TGTGCCAGCAGTTACTCGACGGGGACCGAAGCTTTCTTT
cdr3_aa: CASSYSTGTEAFF

v_call: TRBV4-2
d_call: TRBD2
j_call: TRBJ2-3
clone_size: once
cdr3_nt: TGTGCCAGCAGCCAAGGCCAGGGAGGGATGACAGATACGCAGTATTTT
cdr3_aa: CASSQGQGGMTDTQYF

v_call: TRBV9
d_call: TRBD2
j_call: TRBJ2-5
clone_size: .
cdr3_nt: TGTGCCAGCAGCCCCAGTGGCCTAGCGGAGCTCCAAGAGACCCAGTACTTC
cdr3_aa: CASSPSGLAELQETQYF

v_call: TRBV30
d_call: .
j_call: TRBJ2-3
clone_size: .
cdr3_nt: TGTGCCTGGATCGACGGTTGGACGCAGTATTTT
cdr3_aa: CAWIDGWTQYF

v_call: TRBV29-1
d_call: TRBD1
j_call: TRBJ2-1
clone_size: .
cdr3_nt: TGCAGCGTCTGGACAGGGGGCGGCAACAATGAGCAGTTCTTC
cdr3_aa: CSVWTGGGNNEQFF